This TCR beta chain stems from a study of cytomegalovirus exposure and HLA in healthy donors. Overall study context: Membership in the Caucasian-associated ancestry cluster was found for about four fifths of around 380 genotyped donors.

On this clone: Antigen: not known.

Primers: 60 Vbeta forward and 13 Jbeta reverse. The data were produced by immunoSEQ multiplex PCR, yet TCRdb's version contains in-frame clones alone and is incomplete. The sample yields more than 85,000 clones, around 76% seen once. Whole-study findings and limits: Fewer N-insertions than the roughly 700-donor mean were reportedly shown by an Asian-associated ancestry cluster in a later analysis. The authors confirmed in vitro that a few CMV-associated chains were specific for CMV antigens. Within a later analysis, the majority of CMV-associated TCR beta chains appeared HLA-restricted.

The source is a woman aged 50 to 60 in good health and CMV-seropositive. Sequenced material: PBMCs.

The CDR3 DNA reads TGTGCCAGCAGTGAATGGCGACAAACTAGCACAGATACGCAGTATTTT. Amino acids: CASSEWRQTSTDTQYF. The chain has TRBV6-1 and TRBJ2-3; D not certain. Germline CDR1 is MNHNS and CDR2 is SASEGT. The CDR3 totals 16 residues. Trimming removed 2 bases from V and 0 bases from J, with 12 bases in between.